This passage covers 13 T cell receptor beta chains from one sample sequenced in a study of beta chain features in type 1 diabetes. Of the isolated RNA, all was reverse transcribed, and so the sequenced material was expressed TCRB transcripts. This table comes from immunoSEQ multiplex PCR, and its TCRdb copy is limited to in-frame clones, with some not included. Of about 52,000 clones listed, approximately 45% were seen once; the top ten hold around 1.5%. General study results and limits: People with Type 1 diabetes carried modestly yet significantly shorter TCRB CDR3s in all four CD4+ subsets.

Their cognate antigens are unknown. Sequencing was performed on Tregs from blood. All receptors come from a man in his thirties or forties with type 1 diabetes.

The gene calls are TRBV28 and TRBJ2-3; 9 bases align to TRBD1. V shed 4 bases and J 7 bases; nucleotides not matched to a gene: 9. CDR1 is MDHEN, CDR2 SYDVKM, per germline. The CDR3 is 15 amino acids. The CDR3 sequence: CASSSPGTGSNTQYF. The CDR3 DNA reads as TGTGCCAGCAGTTCCCCCGGGACAGGGAGCAATACGCAGTATTTT.

This chain joins TRBV5-1 and TRBJ2-2; 8 positions agree with TRBD1. Germline loops: CDR1 SGHRS, CDR2 YFSETQ. The CDR3 contains 14 residues. V shed 4 bases, J shed 6 bases, and the junction held 5 bases outside the gene matches. As DNA, the CDR3 is TGCGCCAGCAGCATACAGGGGGACGCCGGGGAGCTGTTTTTT. Encoded protein: CASSIQGDAGELFF. Complete variable domain (other parts from reference TRBV5-1 and TRBJ2-2): KAGVTQTPRYLIKTRGQQVTLSCSPISGHRSVSWYQQTPGQGLQFLFEYFSETQRNKGNFPGRFSGRQFSNSRSEMNVSTLELGDSALYLCASSIQGDAGELFFGEGSRLTVL.

The J gene is TRBJ2-1, the V gene TRBV27, with TRBD2 matching over 10 bases. Germline trimming cut 6 bases from V and 7 bases from J; bases unmatched to any gene: 15. There are 17 residues in the CDR3. Germline assignment: CDR1 MNHEY and CDR2 SMNVEV (reference sequence). The CDR3, as DNA: TGTGCCAGCAGCCCCTGGGGACAGCGGGAGGGCCGGAATGAGCAGTTCTTC. Its protein is CASSPWGQREGRNEQFF.

A few counts support this clone. V gene TRBV29-1 combines with J gene TRBJ2-3, with TRBD2 as a possible D gene (5 bases). The CDR3 is 15 amino acids. V was cut by 7 bases and J by 0 bases, with 17 bases left in between. Germline V CDR1 and CDR2: SQVTM, ANQGSEA. The CDR3 bases are TGCAGCGGTGTCCCCGCGGGCCCTAGCACAGATACGCAGTATTTT. As protein: CSGVPAGPSTDTQYF.

This clone has more than one count but fewer than ten. V usage is TRBV4-2 and J usage is TRBJ1-5; 8 bases align to TRBD1. Germline values: CDR1 LGHNA, CDR2 YNFKEQ. The CDR3 runs 17 residues. The V and J ends lost 1 base and 6 bases, in that order; junction bases with no gene match: 11. DNA for the CDR3: TGTGCCAGCAGCCAAGCGGGTCGGCAGGGGGCAGGTCAGCCCCAGCATTTT. This gives the protein CASSQAGRQGAGQPQHF.

This clone was detected only a few times. This sample includes further DNA sequences coding for the same CDR3. V is TRBV6-6 and J is TRBJ1-1; D ambiguous. Between the trimmed V and J ends, which lost 3 bases and 1 base, there was a span of 9 bases. CDR1 MNHNY and CDR2 SVGAGI come from the germline V gene (reference sequence). This CDR3 contains 14 residues. CDR3 region: CASSYFGENTEAFF. The DNA of the CDR3 is TGTGCCAGCAGTTATTTCGGGGAGAACACTGAAGCTTTCTTT.

The V gene is TRBV29-1, the J gene TRBJ2-1, with TRBD2 identical over 14 bases. J was trimmed by 1 base and V by 5 bases; bases with no gene match: 25. Germline CDR1 and CDR2: SQVTM and ANQGSEA. The CDR3 has 23 amino acids. CDR3 DNA: TGCAGCGTTTTTCTCCCTGTTGTGCCGACTAGCGGGAGGGCCGGGATGTCCTACAATGAGCAGTTCTTC. This translates into CSVFLPVVPTSGRAGMSYNEQFF.

CDR3 in DNA: TGTGCCAGCAGCCAACTAGCGGGAGTGCTCGGCGGGGAGCTGTTTTTT. This sequence encodes CASSQLAGVLGGELFF. The chain uses TRBV2 and TRBJ2-2; 11 bases map to TRBD2. With V trimmed by 6 bases and J by 7 bases, 10 bases remained unmatched. The CDR3 loop spans 16 amino acids. The V gene's germline CDR1 is SNHLY and CDR2 FYNNEI.

The V gene is TRBV5-6, the J gene TRBJ1-2; TRBD1 agrees at 7 bases. Germline loops: CDR1 SGHDT, CDR2 YYEEEE. V shed 3 bases, J shed 5 bases, and the junction held 1 base outside the gene matches. The CDR3 length is 12 residues. DNA of the CDR3: TGTGCCAGCAGCTCACAGGGGTATGGCTACACCTTC. Translated: CASSSQGYGYTF.

This clone appeared a few times. V is TRBV27 and J is TRBJ2-2, with 8 bases fitting TRBD1. V lost 5 bases to trimming and J lost 0 bases; unmatched junction nucleotides: 8. Germline V gene lookup returns CDR1 MNHEY and CDR2 SMNVEV (reference sequence). The CDR3 consists of 17 residues. The CDR3 DNA follows: TGTGCCAGCAGTGTGGACAGGGTAACCCCGAACACCGGGGAGCTGTTTTTT. It is translated as CASSVDRVTPNTGELFF.

There are a few counts of this clone. V gene TRBV11-2 combines with J gene TRBJ2-3, with TRBD2 matching over 9 bases. V lost 1 base and J lost 4; bases outside the gene matches: 3. CDR3 length: 15 residues. The V gene's germline CDR1 is SGHAT and CDR2 FQNNGV. This CDR3 reads CASSLGAGGPDTQYF. The CDR3 region has the DNA TGTGCCAGCAGCTTAGGGGCGGGAGGGCCAGATACGCAGTATTTT. The whole variable domain, remainder taken from reference TRBV11-2 and TRBJ2-3, is EAGVAQSPRYKIIEKRQSVAFWCNPISGHATLYWYQQILGQGPKLLIQFQNNGVVDDSQLPKDRFSAERLKGVDSTLKIQPAKLEDSAVYLCASSLGAGGPDTQYFGPGTRLTVL.

V gene TRBV10-3 combines with J gene TRBJ1-2, with D unclear. The V end lost 2 bases, the J end lost 10 bases, and 17 bases lay between the germline ends. Germline lookup yields CDR1 ENHRY and CDR2 SYGVKD. The CDR3 length is 14 residues. CDR3 sequence reads: CAISEREVPLVYTF. As DNA, the CDR3 is TGTGCCATCAGTGAGAGGGAGGTCCCGCTAGTCTACACCTTC.

The rearrangement joins TRBV5-4 to TRBJ2-7; 13 nucleotides align to TRBD2. With 4 bases clipped from V and 2 bases from J, the junction kept 9 bases outside the gene matches. The CDR3 has 17 residues. CDR1 is SGHNT and CDR2 is YYREEE in the germline V gene (reference sequence). Here the CDR3 reads CASSPGTSGIQAYEQYF. CDR3 in DNA: TGTGCCAGCAGCCCCGGGACTAGCGGGATCCAGGCCTACGAGCAGTACTTC.